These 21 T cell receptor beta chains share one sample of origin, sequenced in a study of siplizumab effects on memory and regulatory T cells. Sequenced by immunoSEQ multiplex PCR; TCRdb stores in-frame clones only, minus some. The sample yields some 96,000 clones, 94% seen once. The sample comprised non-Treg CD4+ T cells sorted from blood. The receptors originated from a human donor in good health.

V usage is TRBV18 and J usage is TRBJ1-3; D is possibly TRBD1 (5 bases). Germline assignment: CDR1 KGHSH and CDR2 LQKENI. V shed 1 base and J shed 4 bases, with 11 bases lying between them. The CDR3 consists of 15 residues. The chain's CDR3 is CASSPRGPGGNTIYF. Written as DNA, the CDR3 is TGTGCCAGCTCACCACGGGGACCGGGGGGAAACACCATATATTTT.

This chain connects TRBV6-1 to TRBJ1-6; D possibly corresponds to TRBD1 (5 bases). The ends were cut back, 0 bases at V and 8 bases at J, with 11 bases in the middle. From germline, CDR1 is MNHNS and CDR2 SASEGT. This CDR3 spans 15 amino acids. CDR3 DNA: TGTGCCAGCAGTGAAGCTGGGGCAAGGCATTCACCCCTCCACTTT. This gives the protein CASSEAGARHSPLHF.

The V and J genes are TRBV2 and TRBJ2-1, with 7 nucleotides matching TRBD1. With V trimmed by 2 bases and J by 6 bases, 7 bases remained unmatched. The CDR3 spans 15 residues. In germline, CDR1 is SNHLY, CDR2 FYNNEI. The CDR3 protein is CASSERQGESNEQFF. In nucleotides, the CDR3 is TGTGCCAGCAGTGAACGTCAGGGGGAGAGCAATGAGCAGTTCTTC.

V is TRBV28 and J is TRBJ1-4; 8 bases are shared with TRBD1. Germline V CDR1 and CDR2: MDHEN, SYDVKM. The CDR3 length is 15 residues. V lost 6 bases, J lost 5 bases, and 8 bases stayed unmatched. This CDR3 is CASRNGQGLNEKLFF. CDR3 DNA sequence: TGTGCCAGCAGAAATGGACAGGGCCTCAATGAAAAACTGTTTTTT.

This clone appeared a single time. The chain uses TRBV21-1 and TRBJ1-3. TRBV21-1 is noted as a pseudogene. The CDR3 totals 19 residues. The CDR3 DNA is TGTGCCAGCAGCAAAGAATCCCCGGGGGCTTTGGGGTCGGGAAACACCATATATTTT. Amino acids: CASSKESPGALGSGNTIYF.

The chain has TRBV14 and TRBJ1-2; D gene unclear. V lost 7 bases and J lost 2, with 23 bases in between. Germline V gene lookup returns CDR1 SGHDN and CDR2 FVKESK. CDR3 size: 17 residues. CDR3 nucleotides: TGTGCCAGCAACTTGTTCGGGGTTACCCTCAAGAACTATGGCTACACCTTC. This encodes CASNLFGVTLKNYGYTF.

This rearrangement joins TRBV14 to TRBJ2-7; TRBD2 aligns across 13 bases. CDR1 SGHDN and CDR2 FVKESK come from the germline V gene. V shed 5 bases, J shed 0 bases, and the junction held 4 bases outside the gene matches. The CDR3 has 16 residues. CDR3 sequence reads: CASSWGLAGSSYEQYF. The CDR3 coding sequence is TGTGCCAGCAGCTGGGGACTAGCGGGGTCCTCCTACGAGCAGTACTTC.

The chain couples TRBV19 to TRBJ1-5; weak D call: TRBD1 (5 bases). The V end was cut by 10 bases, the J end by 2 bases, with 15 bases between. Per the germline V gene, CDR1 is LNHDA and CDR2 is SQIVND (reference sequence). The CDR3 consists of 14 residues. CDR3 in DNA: TGTGCCATTTCGGGACTCCGGGGCAATCAGCCCCAGCATTTT. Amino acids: CAISGLRGNQPQHF.

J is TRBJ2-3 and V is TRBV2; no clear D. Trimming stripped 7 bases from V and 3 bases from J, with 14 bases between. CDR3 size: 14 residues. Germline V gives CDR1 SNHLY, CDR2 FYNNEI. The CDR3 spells CASTSDRLTDTQYF. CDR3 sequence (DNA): TGTGCCAGCACCAGCGACCGTCTAACAGATACGCAGTATTTT.

This chain's CDR3 is CASSPGLMIRGANVLTF. CDR3 DNA: TGTGCCAGCAGCCCGGGACTGATGATAAGGGGGGCCAACGTCCTGACTTTC. The J gene is TRBJ2-6, the V gene TRBV7-3; maybe TRBD2 (6 bases). This CDR3 has 17 residues. Per germline, CDR1 SGHTA and CDR2 FQGTGA. V lost 5 bases, J lost 4 bases, and 18 bases lay in between.

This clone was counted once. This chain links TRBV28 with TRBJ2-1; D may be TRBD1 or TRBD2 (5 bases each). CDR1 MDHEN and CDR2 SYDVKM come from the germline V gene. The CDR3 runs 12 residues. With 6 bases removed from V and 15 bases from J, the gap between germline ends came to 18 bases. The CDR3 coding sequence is TGTGCCAGCAGGCAGAATCCCGGGGCTGCGTTCTTC. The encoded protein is CASRQNPGAAFF. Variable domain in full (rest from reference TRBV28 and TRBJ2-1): DVKVTQSSRYLVKRTGEKVFLECVQDMDHENMFWYRQDPGLGLRLIYFSYDVKMKEKGDIPEGYSVSREKKERFSLILESASTNQTSMYLCASRQNPGAAFFGPGTRLTVL.

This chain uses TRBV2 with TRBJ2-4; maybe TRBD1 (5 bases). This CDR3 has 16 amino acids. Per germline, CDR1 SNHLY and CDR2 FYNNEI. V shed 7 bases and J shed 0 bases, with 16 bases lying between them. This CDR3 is CASTHFAGLAKNIQYF. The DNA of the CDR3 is TGTGCCAGCACCCATTTTGCAGGGCTAGCCAAAAACATTCAGTACTTC.

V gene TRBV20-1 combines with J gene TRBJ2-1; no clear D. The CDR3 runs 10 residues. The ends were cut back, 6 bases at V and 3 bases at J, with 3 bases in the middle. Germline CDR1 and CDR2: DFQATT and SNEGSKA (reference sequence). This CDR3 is CSAVYNEQFF. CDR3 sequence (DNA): TGCAGTGCAGTCTACAATGAGCAGTTCTTC.

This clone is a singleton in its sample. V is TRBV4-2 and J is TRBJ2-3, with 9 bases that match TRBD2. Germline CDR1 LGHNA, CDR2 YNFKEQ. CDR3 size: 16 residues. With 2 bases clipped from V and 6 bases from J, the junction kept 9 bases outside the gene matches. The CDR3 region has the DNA TGTGCCAGCAGCCAAATCGGCGGGAGGGGGCGGGATACGCAGTATTTT. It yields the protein CASSQIGGRGRDTQYF.

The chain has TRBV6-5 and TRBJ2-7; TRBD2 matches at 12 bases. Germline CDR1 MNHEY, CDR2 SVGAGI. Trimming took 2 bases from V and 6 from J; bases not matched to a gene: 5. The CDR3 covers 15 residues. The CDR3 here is CASSYQTSGRGEQYF. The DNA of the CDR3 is TGTGCCAGCAGTTACCAGACTAGCGGGAGAGGCGAGCAGTACTTC.

Written as DNA, the CDR3 is TGTGCCAGCAGGGCGACCGAATCTAGCACAGATACGCAGTATTTT. Translated: CASRATESSTDTQYF. The chain recombines TRBV9 with TRBJ2-3; D remains ambiguous. Germline loops: CDR1 SGDLS, CDR2 YYNGEE. The CDR3 has 15 amino acids. Trimming cost V 5 bases and J 0 bases, with 13 bases left between them.

The CDR3 sequence is CASTQDRSSYNEQFF. The CDR3 nucleotides read TGTGCCAGTACCCAAGACCGGAGCTCCTACAATGAGCAGTTCTTC. The genes are TRBV19 and TRBJ2-1, with D uncertain. With 7 bases removed from V and 0 bases from J, the gap between germline ends came to 13 bases. Germline V gene data show CDR1 as LNHDA and CDR2 as SQIVND (reference sequence). The CDR3 has 15 amino acids.

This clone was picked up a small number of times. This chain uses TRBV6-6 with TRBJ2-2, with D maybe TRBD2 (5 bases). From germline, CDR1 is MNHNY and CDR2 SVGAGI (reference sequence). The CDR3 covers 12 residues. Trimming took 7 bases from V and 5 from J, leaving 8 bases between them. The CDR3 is CASTRGTGELFF. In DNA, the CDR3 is TGTGCCAGCACAAGAGGGACCGGGGAGCTGTTTTTT.

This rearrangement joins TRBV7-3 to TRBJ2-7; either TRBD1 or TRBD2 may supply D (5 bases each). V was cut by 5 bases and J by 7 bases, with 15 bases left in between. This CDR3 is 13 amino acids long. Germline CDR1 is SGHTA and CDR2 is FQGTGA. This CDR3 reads CASSPGTLGEQYF. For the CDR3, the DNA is TGTGCCAGCAGCCCCGGGACCCTTGGGGAGCAGTACTTC.

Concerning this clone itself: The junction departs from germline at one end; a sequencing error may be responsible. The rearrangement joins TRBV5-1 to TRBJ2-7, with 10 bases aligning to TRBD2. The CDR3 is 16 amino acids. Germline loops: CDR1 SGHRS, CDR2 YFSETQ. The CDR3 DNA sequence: TGCGCCAGCAGTTTGGGCGTAGCGGGAGGTACCTACGAGCAGTACTTC. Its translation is CASSLGVAGGTYEQYF.

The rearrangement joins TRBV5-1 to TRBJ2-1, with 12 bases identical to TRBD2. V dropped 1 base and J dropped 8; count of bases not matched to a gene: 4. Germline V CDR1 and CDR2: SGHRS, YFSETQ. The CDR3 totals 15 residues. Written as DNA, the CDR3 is TGCGCCAGCAGCTTGTCGACTAGCGGGAGTGATGAGCAGTTCTTC. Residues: CASSLSTSGSDEQFF. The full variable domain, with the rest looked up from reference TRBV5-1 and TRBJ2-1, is KAGVTQTPRYLIKTRGQQVTLSCSPISGHRSVSWYQQTPGQGLQFLFEYFSETQRNKGNFPGRFSGRQFSNSRSEMNVSTLELGDSALYLCASSLSTSGSDEQFFGPGTRLTVL.